This T cell receptor (beta chain) derives from a study of CXCR3-negative and CXCR3-positive naive CD8 T cells (dated by TCRdb to the late 2010s). At the level of the whole study: About 150 million TRB reads were obtained in total, roughly 1.5 +/- 0.3 million reads per library. The diversity and physicochemical repertoire analyses included about a dozen donors pooled from two independent experiments. Naive subsets from several donors and memory cells from 3 donors were included in the TRBV-TRBJ cluster analysis. The research as a whole found: Because CXCR3 expression was partially decreased after cryopreservation, freshly isolated PBMCs were used for most assays. Naive CXCR3-negative and CXCR3-positive cells from the same donor showed similar TRBV-TRBJ usage, whereas memory cells showed distinct patterns. Because surface CD5, which is linked to self-reactivity in mice, was comparable between the naive subsets, TCR interaction strength was also inferred from the physicochemical properties of TRB CDR3s. Repertoire diversity was comparably high in both naive subsets but much lower in memory CD8+ T cells.

The sample was run on a NextSeq 550. The Human TCR Profiling Kit (MiLaboratory) was used to prepare UMI-labeled 5' RACE TRB cDNA libraries. cDNA synthesis used the entire amount of extracted RNA, and PCR amplification then used the entire amount of cDNA produced. Libraries were prepared in parallel with an identical number of PCR cycles. In the authors' own workflow: With a minimum of two reads required per UMI, MIGEC and MiXCR pulled out about 50,000 +/- 10,000 unique UMI-labeled TRB cDNA molecules from each library. Each library averaged about 37,000 +/- 9,700 functional in-frame TRB CDR3 nucleotide clonotypes without stop codons. Diversity metrics, including normalized Shannon-Wiener and Chao1, were computed in VDJtools after downsampling to 5000 UMI-labeled TRB molecules per sample. VDJtools computed clonotype-size-weighted physicochemical properties of the central five CDR3 residues: interaction energy, strength, volume and Kidera factor 4. Through TCRdb reprocessing, the reads give one entry per CDR3 protein sequence; DNA is omitted. TCRdb's processing, not the authors' own work, is the source of the V and J calls. The table for this sample records about 56,000 distinct CDR3 sequences. The ten most abundant clones make up 20% to 25% of the sample.

Each CD8+ T cell subset was flow-sorted in triplicate, and 250,000 to 350,000 cells per subset were placed directly into RLT lysis buffer. Using standard density gradient centrifugation, peripheral blood mononuclear cells were isolated from buffy coats. An RNeasy Mini Kit was used to extract total RNA from the sorted cells. A remark on this clonotype: The clone's antigen remains unknown.

Sequenced material: memory CD8+ T cells from blood. Taken with the paper, the label for cell subset or site translates to: conventional CD8+ memory T cells (TMEM), sorted as controls. The source of this sequence is a human donor in good health. Some clones in this sample may be carry-over from other donors' samples.

The CDR3 protein sequence reads: CASSKRGSEQPEQFF. Rearrangement joined TRBV21-1 to TRBJ2-1; the TCRdb D gene call, TRBD1, has no DNA to confirm it. TRBV21-1 is a pseudogene segment. Reading from cysteine to phenylalanine, the CDR3 counts 15 amino acids. The DNA is not on file.